This TCR beta chain was profiled in a study of tumor-infiltrating lymphocytes in primary liver carcinoma. Findings and caveats of the study: The study found tumor-adjacent and tumor-blood pairs overlapped less than tumor region pairs. The proportion of top clones found throughout all five tumor regions was only about 7-24%.

Using a constant-region primer together with ProtoScript II reverse transcriptase, TCR beta cDNA was made from about 500 ng of total RNA. Employing slightly modified ARM-PCR, three nested multiplex PCR rounds were run, and these gave rise to the TCR beta libraries. The first two PCR rounds used TRBV1-TRBV30 forward primers with a C-beta reverse primer, approximately 11 cycles each. MiXCR was run by TCRdb on the multiplex PCR reads, yielding one entry per CDR3 protein. The sample records some 110,000 distinct CDR3 sequences, 82% being singletons. Details on this clonotype: The target antigen is unknown. It is likely a read error, because the conserved phenylalanine at the end of the CDR3 is missing.

Co-extraction of RNA and DNA was performed on about 20-33 mg of unsorted bulk tissue. The patients had histopathologically diagnosed primary liver carcinoma, and their disease was treated by surgical resection. The proportion of viable tumor cells exceeded 80% in every tumor sample. Germline V lookup: CDR1 GTSNPN, CDR2 SVGIG (reference sequence). The V and J ends lost 2 bases and 10 bases, in that order; junction bases with no gene match: 9. CDR3 length equals 14 residues. This TCR was recovered from a man between 40 and 49 years old with primary liver carcinoma and hepatitis B virus infection. The chain recombines TRBV30 with TRBJ2-1, with TRBD1 identical over 9 bases. Sequencing was performed on liver tumor tissue from sampling region 3. Regarding subset: tumor region T3, left-lateral pole. CDR3 amino acids: CAWSLQGAFSEQFL. Here the CDR3 DNA reads TGTGCCTGGAGTTTACAGGGGGCTTTTTCGGAGCAGTTCCTC.